The T cell receptor beta chain under discussion was sequenced for a study of T cells in Graves' hyperthyroidism and ophthalmopathy. The CDR3 sequence is 17 residues long. CDR1 is LNHDA and CDR2 is SQIVND in the germline V gene (reference sequence). With V trimmed by 8 bases and J by 0 bases, 13 bases remained unmatched. Regions amplified from RNA transcripts were the TCR beta CDR3 regions. When the TCR CDR3 underwent first-round RT-PCR, the HTBI primer set was used. A single record per CDR3 protein comes from TCRdb applying MiXCR to the multiplex PCR reads. The sample has 550,000 to 700,000 distinct CDR3 sequences; 40% to 55% are singletons. Patients were excluded for uncontrolled infection, other autoimmune disease, pregnancy or lactation. Diagnoses rested on clinical symptoms, serum thyroxine and TRAb, thyroid ultrasound and orbital computed tomography.

The V and J genes are TRBV19 and TRBJ1-1, with 9 bases identical to TRBD1. The clonotype comes from an adult woman with Graves' disease, either hyperthyroidism or ophthalmopathy (not recorded which). Sequences were obtained from peripheral blood or thyroid tissue (not recorded which). The DNA of the CDR3 is TGTGCCAGTCACTCCGGGACAGGGTATCTTATGAACACTGAAGCTTTCTTT. This codes for CASHSGTGYLMNTEAFF.